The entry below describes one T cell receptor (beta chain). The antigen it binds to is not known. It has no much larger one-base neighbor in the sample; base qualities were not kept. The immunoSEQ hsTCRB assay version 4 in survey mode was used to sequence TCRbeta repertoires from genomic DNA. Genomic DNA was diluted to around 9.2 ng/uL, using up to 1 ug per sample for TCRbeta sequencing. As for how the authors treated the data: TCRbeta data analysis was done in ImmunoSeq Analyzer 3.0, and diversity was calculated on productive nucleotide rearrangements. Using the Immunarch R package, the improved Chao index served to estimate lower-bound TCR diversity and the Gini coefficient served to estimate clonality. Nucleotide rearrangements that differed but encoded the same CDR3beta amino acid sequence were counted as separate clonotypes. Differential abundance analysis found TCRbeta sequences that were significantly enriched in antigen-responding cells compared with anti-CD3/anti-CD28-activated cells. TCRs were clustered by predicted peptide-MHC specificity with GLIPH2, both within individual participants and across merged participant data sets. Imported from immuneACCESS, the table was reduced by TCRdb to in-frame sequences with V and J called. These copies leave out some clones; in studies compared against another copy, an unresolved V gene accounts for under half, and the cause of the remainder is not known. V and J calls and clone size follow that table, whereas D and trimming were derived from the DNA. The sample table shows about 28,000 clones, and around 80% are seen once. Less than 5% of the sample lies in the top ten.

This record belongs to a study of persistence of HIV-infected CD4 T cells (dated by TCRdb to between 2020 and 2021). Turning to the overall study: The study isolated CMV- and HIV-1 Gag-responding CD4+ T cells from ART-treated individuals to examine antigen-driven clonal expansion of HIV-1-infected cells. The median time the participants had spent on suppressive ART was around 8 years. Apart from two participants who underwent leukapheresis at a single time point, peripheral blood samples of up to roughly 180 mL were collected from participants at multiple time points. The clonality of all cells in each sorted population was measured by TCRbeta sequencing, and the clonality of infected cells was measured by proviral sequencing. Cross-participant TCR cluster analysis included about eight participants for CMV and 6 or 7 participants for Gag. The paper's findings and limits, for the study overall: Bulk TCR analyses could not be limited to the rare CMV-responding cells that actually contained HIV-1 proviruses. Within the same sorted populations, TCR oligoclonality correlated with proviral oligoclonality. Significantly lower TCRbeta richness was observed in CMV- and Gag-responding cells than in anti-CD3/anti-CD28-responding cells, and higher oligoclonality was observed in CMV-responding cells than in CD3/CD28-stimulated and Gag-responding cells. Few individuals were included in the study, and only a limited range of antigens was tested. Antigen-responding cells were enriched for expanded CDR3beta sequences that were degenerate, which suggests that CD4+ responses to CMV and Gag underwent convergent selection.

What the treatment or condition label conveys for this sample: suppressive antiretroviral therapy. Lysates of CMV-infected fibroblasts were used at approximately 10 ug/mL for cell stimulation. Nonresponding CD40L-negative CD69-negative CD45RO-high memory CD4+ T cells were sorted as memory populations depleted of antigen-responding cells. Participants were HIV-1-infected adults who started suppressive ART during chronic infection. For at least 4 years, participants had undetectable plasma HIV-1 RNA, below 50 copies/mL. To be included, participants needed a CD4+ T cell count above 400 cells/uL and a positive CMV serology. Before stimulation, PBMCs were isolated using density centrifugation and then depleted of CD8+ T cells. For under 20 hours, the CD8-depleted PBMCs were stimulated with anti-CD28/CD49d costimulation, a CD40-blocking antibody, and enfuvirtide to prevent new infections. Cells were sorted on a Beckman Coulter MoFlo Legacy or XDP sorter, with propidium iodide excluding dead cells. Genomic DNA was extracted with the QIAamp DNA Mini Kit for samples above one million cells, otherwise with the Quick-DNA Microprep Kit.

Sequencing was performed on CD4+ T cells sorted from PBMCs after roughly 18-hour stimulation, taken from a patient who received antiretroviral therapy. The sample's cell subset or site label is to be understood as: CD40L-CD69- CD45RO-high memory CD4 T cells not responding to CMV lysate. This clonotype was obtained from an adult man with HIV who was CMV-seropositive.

CDR3 region: CASSLTSGTGYEQYF. The nucleotide sequence is given as TGTGCCAGCAGTTTAACGTCGGGGACAGGCTACGAGCAGTACTTC. The sequence links TRBV28 to TRBJ2-7; 8 bases in the middle match TRBD1. Unmatched junction bases come to 6, with V trimmed by 2 bases and J by 3 bases. The CDR3, from cysteine to phenylalanine, totals 15 residues. Only the CDR3 DNA is retained, 45 bases long and in frame from the first base. Looking up the germline V gene yields CDR1 MDHEN and CDR2 SYDVKM.